The 12 T cell receptor beta chains reported below all come from one sample, sequenced in a study of long-term antiretroviral therapy in people with HIV (dated by TCRdb to between 2021 and 2022). The immunoSEQ hsTCRB v3.0 assay was used at survey level resolution to sequence the TRB variable region. The table was pulled from immuneACCESS by TCRdb, which kept in-frame rearrangements only. Such tables lose some clones; where checked, under half of the loss comes from unresolved V genes, and the rest has no known cause. For this sample the table gives about 35,000 clones, of which 70% to 90% were detected only once. Together, the top ten hold roughly a tenth of the sample. The starting material was unsorted PBMCs, obtained 2.2 years after starting antiretroviral therapy. The source is a man aged 18 to 30 with HIV.

This clone was detected once. V is TRBV5-3 and J is TRBJ2-1; 7 positions match TRBD1. TRBV5-3 is known as an ORF, though its function is uncertain. V was pared by 5 bases and J by 7 bases, with 12 bases of the junction left unmatched. The CDR3 sequence is 15 residues long. The CDR3 here is CARSFRGPSLNEQFF. The CDR3 DNA follows: TGTGCCAGAAGTTTTAGGGGGCCTAGCCTTAATGAGCAGTTCTTC.

The chain uses TRBV10-3 and TRBJ2-1; maybe TRBD1 (6 bases). The germline gives CDR1 ENHRY, CDR2 SYGVKD. V lost 0 bases and J 4 bases, leaving 13 bases between the germline ends. The CDR3 is made up of 16 amino acids. The CDR3, as DNA: TGTGCCATCAGTGAGTCGGGCGGACAGAGGTACAATGAGCAGTTCTTC. As protein: CAISESGGQRYNEQFF.

This sequence joins TRBV19 and TRBJ1-5, with TRBD1 as a possible D gene (5 bases). The CDR3 runs to 14 residues. CDR1 is LNHDA, CDR2 SQIVND, per germline (reference sequence). The ends were cut back, 3 bases at V and 3 bases at J, with 9 bases in the middle. This CDR3 reads CASSIWGDNQPQHF. The CDR3, as DNA: TGTGCCAGTAGTATTTGGGGGGACAATCAGCCCCAGCATTTT. The full variable domain, its missing parts supplied by reference TRBV19 and TRBJ1-5, is DGGITQSPKYLFRKEGQNVTLSCEQNLNHDAMYWYRQDPGQGLRLIYYSQIVNDFQKGDIAEGYSVSREKKESFPLTVTSAQKNPTAFYLCASSIWGDNQPQHFGDGTRLSIL.

This chain uses TRBV9 with TRBJ2-7; 10 nucleotides line up with TRBD1. This CDR3 contains 12 residues. The V gene's germline CDR1 is SGDLS and CDR2 YYNGEE. J lost 10 bases, V lost 4 bases, and 5 bases had no gene match. CDR3 bases: TGTGCCAGCAGCCCAGGGACAGGGGAACAGTACTTC. Its translation: CASSPGTGEQYF. Filled out from reference TRBV9 and TRBJ2-7, the complete variable domain reads DSGVTQTPKHLITATGQRVTLRCSPRSGDLSVYWYQQSLDQGLQFLIQYYNGEERAKGNILERFSAQQFPDLHSELNLSSLELGDSALYFCASSPGTGEQYFGPGTRLTVT.

The chain joins TRBV6-6 to TRBJ2-1; 16 bases map to TRBD2. This CDR3 is built from 16 residues. Germline lookup yields CDR1 MNHNY and CDR2 SVGAGI (reference sequence). V gave up 5 bases and J gave up 7 bases; unmatched junction bases: 5. CDR3 region: CASSPGLAGGLNEQFF. The CDR3 DNA reads TGTGCCAGCAGTCCGGGACTAGCGGGGGGGCTGAATGAGCAGTTCTTC.

This rearrangement joins TRBV13 to TRBJ1-1, with a possible D match to TRBD1 (5 bases). The germline V gene encodes CDR1 PRHDT and CDR2 FYEKMQ (reference sequence). This CDR3 region has 17 residues. The ends were cut back, 0 bases at V and 3 bases at J, with 17 bases in the middle. Here the CDR3 DNA reads TGTGCCAGCAGCTTAGGGGGTTGGGGGTTAGGGGACACTGAAGCTTTCTTT. Protein sequence: CASSLGGWGLGDTEAFF.

The V call is TRBV29-1, the J call TRBJ1-5; D unclear. This CDR3 has 12 amino acids. Trimming shortened V by 4 bases and J by 9 bases, and 13 bases separated the two germline ends. Germline CDR1 SQVTM, CDR2 ANQGSEA. CDR3: CSVAVPKGPQHF. The CDR3 DNA reads TGCAGCGTTGCAGTTCCCAAGGGGCCCCAGCATTTT.

V is TRBV23-1 and J is TRBJ2-5; no definite D call. TRBV23-1 is known as an ORF, though its function is uncertain. V lost 6 bases and J lost 5, with 16 bases in between. The CDR3 covers 14 residues. The CDR3 is CASSFLVPEETQYF. The CDR3 DNA reads TGCGCCAGCAGCTTCCTCGTCCCAGAGGAGACCCAGTACTTC.

The rearrangement links TRBV6-6 to TRBJ2-1; 7 nucleotides agree with TRBD2. Trimming took 0 bases from V and 3 from J; bases not matched to a gene: 5. CDR1 MNHNY and CDR2 SVGAGI come from the germline V gene (reference sequence). The CDR3 is made up of 16 amino acids. CDR3 nucleotide sequence: TGTGCCAGCAGTTACTCGCCGGGAGGTTACTACAATGAGCAGTTCTTC. It is translated as CASSYSPGGYYNEQFF.

The chain is built from TRBV5-1 and TRBJ2-1, with D hard to call. The germline CDR1 and CDR2 sequences are SGHRS and YFSETQ. Trimming shortened V by 4 bases and J by 0 bases, and 23 bases separated the two germline ends. The CDR3 consists of 19 residues. The CDR3 protein is CASSPYSLDERSSYNEQFF. Written as DNA, the CDR3 is TGCGCCAGCAGCCCGTATTCCCTAGATGAGAGGAGCTCCTACAATGAGCAGTTCTTC. Together with reference TRBV5-1 and TRBJ2-1, the CDR3 gives the full variable domain: KAGVTQTPRYLIKTRGQQVTLSCSPISGHRSVSWYQQTPGQGLQFLFEYFSETQRNKGNFPGRFSGRQFSNSRSEMNVSTLELGDSALYLCASSPYSLDERSSYNEQFFGPGTRLTVL.

The chain is built from TRBV6-1 and TRBJ1-1; D is perhaps TRBD1 (6 bases). The CDR3 extends over 15 amino acids. The ends were cut back, 2 bases at V and 1 base at J, with 11 bases in the middle. Germline V gene data show CDR1 as MNHNS and CDR2 as SASEGT. DNA of the CDR3: TGTGCCAGCAGTGAAAGACAGGAACCGAACACTGAAGCTTTCTTT. This sequence encodes CASSERQEPNTEAFF.

The chain has TRBV28 and TRBJ2-1; D is possibly TRBD1 (6 bases). Germline CDR1 MDHEN, CDR2 SYDVKM. The CDR3 contains 16 residues. Deletions cut 5 bases from V and 4 bases from J, with 18 bases between. CDR3 DNA: TGTGCCAGCAGTCCAACCGGGACACTCATATACAATGAGCAGTTCTTC. Translated, it gives CASSPTGTLIYNEQFF.